The sequence of this T cell receptor (beta chain) was determined in a study of T cell responses to AZD1222 COVID-19 vaccine. Clones were read by immunoSEQ multiplex PCR, and TCRdb kept only the in-frame ones, dropping some. The sample carries 190,000 or so clones, approximately 94% recorded once. The CDR3 is 17 amino acids. Germline CDR1 and CDR2: WNHNN and SYGVQD (reference sequence). V lost 2 bases, J lost 0 bases, and 7 bases stayed unmatched. The study, taken as a whole, reports: Spike as a whole was targeted by vaccine-associated CD4 TCRs, dominant at 160-218 and 743-854.

As concerns this clone: No antigen is known for it.

V and J are TRBV10-1 and TRBJ2-7, with TRBD2 identical over 10 bases. This TCR derives from an adult who received the AZD1222 COVID-19 vaccine. Here the sequenced sample was peripheral blood, taken 28 days after the second AZD1222 dose. CDR3 in amino acids: CASSERLAGVLSYEQYF. CDR3 nucleotides: TGCGCCAGCAGTGAGCGCCTAGCGGGGGTCCTCTCCTACGAGCAGTACTTC.